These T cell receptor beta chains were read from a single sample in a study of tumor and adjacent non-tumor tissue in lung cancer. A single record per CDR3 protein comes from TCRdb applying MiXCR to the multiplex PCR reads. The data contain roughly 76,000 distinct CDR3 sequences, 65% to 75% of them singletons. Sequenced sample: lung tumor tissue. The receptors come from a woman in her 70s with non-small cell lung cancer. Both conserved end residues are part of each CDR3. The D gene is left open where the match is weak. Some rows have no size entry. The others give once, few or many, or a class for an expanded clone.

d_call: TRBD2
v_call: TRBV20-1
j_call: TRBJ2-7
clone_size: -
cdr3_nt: TGCAGTGCTAGAGATGGCGGGAGGCCCCCTTACGAGCAGTACTTC
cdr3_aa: CSARDGGRPPYEQYF

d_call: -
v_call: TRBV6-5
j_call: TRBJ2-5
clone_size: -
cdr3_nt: TGTGCCAGCAGATACTCGCTTGGGGTGAGGGAAGAGACCCAGTACTTC
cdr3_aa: CASRYSLGVREETQYF

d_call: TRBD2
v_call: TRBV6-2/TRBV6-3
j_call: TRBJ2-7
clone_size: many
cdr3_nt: TGTGCCAGCAGACGACTAGCGGGAGTGTATGAGCAGTACTTC
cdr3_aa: CASRRLAGVYEQYF

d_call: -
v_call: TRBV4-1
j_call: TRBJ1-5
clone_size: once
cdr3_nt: TGCGCCAGCAGCCAGGTCCTGGGACTTATCAATCAGCCCCAGCATTTT
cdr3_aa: CASSQVLGLINQPQHF

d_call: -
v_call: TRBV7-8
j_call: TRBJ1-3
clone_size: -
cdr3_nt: TGTGCCGGCAGCTTTGGGGAAACCGGAAACACCATATATTTT
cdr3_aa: CAGSFGETGNTIYF

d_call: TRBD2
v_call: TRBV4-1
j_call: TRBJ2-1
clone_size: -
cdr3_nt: TGCACCAGCAGCCAAGGGAGGGAGGATGAGCAGTTCTTT
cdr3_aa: CTSSQGREDEQFF

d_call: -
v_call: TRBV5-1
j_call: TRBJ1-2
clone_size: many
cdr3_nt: TGCGCCAGCAGCAACGACAGAATTAACTATGGCTACACCTTC
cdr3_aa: CASSNDRINYGYTF

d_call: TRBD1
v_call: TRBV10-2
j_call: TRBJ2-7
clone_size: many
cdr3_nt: TGCGCCAGCAGTACAGGGGGCCACGAGCAGTACTTC
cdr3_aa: CASSTGGHEQYF

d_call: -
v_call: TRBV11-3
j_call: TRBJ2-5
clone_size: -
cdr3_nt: TGTGCCAGTAACTTAATGGTCGGCGGTGTTGAGACCCAGTACTTC
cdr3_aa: CASNLMVGGVETQYF

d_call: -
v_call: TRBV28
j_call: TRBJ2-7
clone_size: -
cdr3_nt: TGTGCCAGCAGTGAACAGGGTACCTATCAGTACTTC
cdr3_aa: CASSEQGTYQYF

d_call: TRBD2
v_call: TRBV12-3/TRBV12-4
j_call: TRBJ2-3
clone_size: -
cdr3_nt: TGTGCCAGCAGGACAAGACTAGCGGGAGAGGCGGGCACAGATACGGAGTATTTT
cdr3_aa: CASRTRLAGEAGTDTEYF

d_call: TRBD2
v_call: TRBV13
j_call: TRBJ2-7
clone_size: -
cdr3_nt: TGTACCAGCAGCTTCGGGACTAGCGGGGACTCCTACGTGCAGTACTTC
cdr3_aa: CTSSFGTSGDSYVQYF

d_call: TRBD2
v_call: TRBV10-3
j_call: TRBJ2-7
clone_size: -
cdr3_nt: TGTGCCATCAGGACAGGGAGACTAGCGGGTGTTCCCTACGAGCAGTACTTT
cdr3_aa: CAIRTGRLAGVPYEQYF

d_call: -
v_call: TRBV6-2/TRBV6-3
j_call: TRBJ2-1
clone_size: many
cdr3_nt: TGTGCCAGCGGGCGGGACTCCCTCAAGAATGAGCAGTTCTTC
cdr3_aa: CASGRDSLKNEQFF

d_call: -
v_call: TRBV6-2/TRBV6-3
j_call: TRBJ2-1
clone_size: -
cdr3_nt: TGTGCCAGCAGTTATGGCGTGAGGGAGTCAAACGAGCAGTTCTTC
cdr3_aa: CASSYGVRESNEQFF